These T cell receptor beta chains were read from a single sample in a study of blood T cell repertoires in COVID-19. The repertoire was sequenced with immunoSEQ multiplex PCR; TCRdb's copy has only in-frame clones and lacks some. The sample includes about 240,000 clones, around four fifths of them seen just once. Sequenced material: peripheral blood. These receptors were collected from a man aged 25 to 40 who had recovered from COVID-19. Both conserved end residues are part of each CDR3. The D gene is left open where the match is weak. Clone size, where shown, is once, few, many, or a class for clones that have expanded.

CDR3aa	CDR3nt	d_gene	v_gene	j_gene	abundance	len
CASSWRGRTGELFF	TGTGCCAGCTCCTGGAGGGGCAGGACCGGGGAGCTGTTTTTT	NA	TRBV28	TRBJ2-2	once	14
CASSPQGSNTEAFF	TGTGCCAGCAGTCCACAGGGGTCGAACACTGAAGCTTTCTTT	TRBD1	TRBV28	TRBJ1-1	NA	14
CASGFFRDRGFSEAFF	TGTGCTAGTGGTTTTTTTCGGGACAGGGGATTCTCTGAAGCTTTCTTT	TRBD1	TRBV12-5	TRBJ1-1	NA	16
CASSLPLGLAGTDTQYF	TGTGCCAGCAGCCTCCCCCTAGGACTAGCGGGGACAGATACGCAGTATTTT	TRBD2	TRBV13	TRBJ2-3	NA	17
CASSQGSRGKYGYTF	TGCGCCAGCAGCCAAGGTTCGCGGGGAAAGTATGGCTACACCTTC	NA	TRBV4-1	TRBJ1-2	NA	15
CASSQLQGKQETQYF	TGTGCCAGCAGCCAATTACAGGGGAAACAAGAGACCCAGTACTTC	TRBD1	TRBV3-1/TRBV3-2	TRBJ2-5	NA	15
CASSSGTGFEKLFF	TGTGCCAGCAGCTCCGGGACAGGGTTCGAAAAACTGTTTTTT	TRBD1	TRBV7-9	TRBJ1-4	NA	14
CASSPSEAPYYGYTF	TGTGCCAGCAGTCCCTCGGAGGCCCCTTACTATGGCTACACCTTC	NA	TRBV28	TRBJ1-2	once	15
CASSLPGQGSEKLFF	TGTGCCAGCAGCCTCCCGGGACAGGGGTCAGAAAAACTGTTTTTT	TRBD1	TRBV3-1/TRBV3-2	TRBJ1-4	NA	15
CASLSTRQTHATNEKLFF	TGTGCCAGCCTCTCTACCCGACAGACTCATGCAACTAATGAAAAACTGTTTTTT	NA	TRBV2	TRBJ1-4	NA	18
CASSSGETQYF	TGTGCCAGCAGCTCGGGTGAGACCCAGTACTTC	NA	TRBV11-2	TRBJ2-5	NA	11
CASTRSDGNTIYF	TGTGCCAGCACTCGGAGCGACGGAAACACCATATATTTT	NA	TRBV6-6	TRBJ1-3	NA	13
CASSSRRQGDMHAEAFF	TGTGCCAGCAGCTCGAGAAGACAGGGGGACATGCACGCTGAAGCTTTCTTT	TRBD1	TRBV7-9	TRBJ1-1	NA	17
CASSIRVDRPGYYGYTF	TGTGCCAGTAGTATAAGGGTGGACAGACCTGGATATTATGGCTACACCTTC	NA	TRBV19	TRBJ1-2	once	17
CASSSGRQETQYF	TGTGCCAGCAGTTCAGGTAGACAAGAGACCCAGTACTTC	NA	TRBV12-3/TRBV12-4	TRBJ2-5	NA	13
CASSSPDSLRTEETQYF	TGTGCCAGCAGCTCACCTGATTCATTGAGGACAGAAGAGACCCAGTACTTC	NA	TRBV7-9	TRBJ2-5	NA	17
CASSPQGIGNTIYF	TGTGCCAGCAGCCCACAGGGAATTGGAAACACCATATATTTT	NA	TRBV11-2	TRBJ1-3	few	14
CASSYDRAAEQYF	TGTGCCAGCAGCTATGACAGGGCGGCCGAGCAGTACTTC	TRBD1	TRBV7-9	TRBJ2-7	NA	13
CASSWKDSSTDTQYF	TGCGCCAGCAGCTGGAAGGACTCTAGCACAGATACGCAGTATTTT	NA	TRBV4-1	TRBJ2-3	NA	15
CASSQPLTGAGSPLHF	TGCGCCAGCAGCCAGCCCCTGACAGGGGCAGGTTCACCCCTCCACTTT	TRBD1	TRBV4-1	TRBJ1-6	NA	16
CASIGTSRDIQYF	TGTGCCAGCATAGGGACTAGCCGAGACATTCAGTACTTC	TRBD2	TRBV6-5	TRBJ2-4	few	13
CATSRGLAWDGANVLTF	TGTGCCACCAGCAGGGGACTAGCGTGGGATGGGGCCAACGTCCTGACTTTC	TRBD2	TRBV15	TRBJ2-6	NA	17
CASSQDLAGDLVPQYF	TGTGCCAGCAGCCAAGATCTGGCGGGGGACTTGGTCCCCCAGTACTTC	TRBD2	TRBV4-2	TRBJ2-5	NA	16
CASSPALAGEETQYF	TGTGCCAGCAGCCCAGCGTTAGCGGGGGAAGAGACCCAGTACTTC	TRBD2	TRBV7-9	TRBJ2-5	NA	15
CASSSMWQKETQYF	TGTGCCAGCAGCTCCATGTGGCAGAAAGAGACCCAGTACTTC	NA	TRBV5-4	TRBJ2-5	NA	14
CASSPSGETQYF	TGTGCCAGCTCACCCAGTGGAGAGACCCAGTACTTC	NA	TRBV18	TRBJ2-5	NA	12
CASSQDPSRGGHYEQYF	TGCGCCAGCAGCCAAGATCCCTCCCGGGGGGGCCACTACGAGCAGTACTTC	TRBD2	TRBV4-1	TRBJ2-7	few	17
CASSTGTGRYNEQFF	TGTGCCAGCAGCACCGGGACAGGGAGGTACAATGAGCAGTTCTTC	TRBD1	TRBV7-9	TRBJ2-1	few	15
CASSMTGVDYGYTF	TGCGCCAGCAGCATGACAGGGGTGGACTATGGCTACACCTTC	TRBD1	TRBV5-1	TRBJ1-2	NA	14
CASSSQGAISGEQFF	TGTGCCAGCAGCTCCCAGGGGGCAATCTCGGGTGAGCAGTTCTTC	TRBD1	TRBV13	TRBJ2-1	once	15
CASSLRSGGAGQETQYF	TGTGCCAGCAGTTTACGGAGCGGGGGGGCCGGTCAAGAGACCCAGTACTTC	TRBD2	TRBV28	TRBJ2-5	NA	17
CASSQDWPLANEQFF	TGCGCCAGCAGCCAAGATTGGCCGTTGGCTAATGAGCAGTTCTTC	NA	TRBV4-1	TRBJ2-1	NA	15
CASSLDWENTGELFF	TGTGCCAGCAGCTTGGACTGGGAAAACACCGGGGAGCTGTTTTTT	NA	TRBV7-8	TRBJ2-2	NA	15
CSVESGTGGDTQYF	TGCAGCGTTGAATCGGGGACAGGAGGAGATACGCAGTATTTT	TRBD1	TRBV29-1	TRBJ2-3	NA	14
CASSPGTGRAYGYTF	TGTGCCAGCAGTCCTGGGACAGGGAGGGCCTATGGCTACACCTTC	TRBD1	TRBV2	TRBJ1-2	NA	15
CASSLSGNQPQHF	TGTGCCAGCAGCCTGTCAGGCAATCAGCCCCAGCATTTT	NA	TRBV7-9	TRBJ1-5	NA	13
CASSLAIRGITEAFF	TGTGCCAGCAGCTTGGCCATCAGGGGGATCACTGAAGCTTTCTTT	TRBD1	TRBV5-4	TRBJ1-1	NA	15
CASSFGRGGTDTQYF	TGCGCCAGCAGCTTTGGGCGGGGGGGCACAGATACGCAGTATTTT	TRBD2	TRBV5-1	TRBJ2-3	NA	15
CASRSGLGQPQHF	TGTGCCAGTAGGTCAGGGCTCGGGCAGCCCCAGCATTTT	NA	TRBV19	TRBJ1-5	NA	13
CASSSTGTATNEKLFF	TGTGCCAGCAGCTCAACCGGGACAGCAACTAATGAAAAACTGTTTTTT	TRBD1	TRBV7-9	TRBJ1-4	NA	16
CSVEIGGNEQFF	TGCAGCGTTGAGATAGGGGGCAATGAGCAGTTCTTC	NA	TRBV29-1	TRBJ2-1	NA	12
CASSQEGGNTEAFF	TGCGCCAGCAGCCAAGAAGGGGGAAACACTGAAGCTTTCTTT	NA	TRBV4-1	TRBJ1-1	NA	14
CARTGEEGYGYTF	TGTGCCAGAACAGGGGAGGAAGGCTATGGCTACACCTTC	TRBD1	TRBV2	TRBJ1-2	NA	13
CASSSGTENQPQHF	TGTGCCAGCAGCTCTGGGACAGAGAATCAGCCCCAGCATTTT	TRBD1	TRBV7-8	TRBJ1-5	NA	14
CASSFRGRGNTEAFF	TGTGCCAGCAGTTTTAGGGGGCGGGGGAACACTGAAGCTTTCTTT	TRBD1	TRBV28	TRBJ1-1	NA	15
CASSTGNLISGAFF	TGTGCCAGCAGTACGGGAAATCTAATCTCCGGGGCTTTCTTT	NA	TRBV28	TRBJ1-1	few	14
CASSRTDRGNQPQHF	TGTGCCAGCAGCCGAACGGACAGGGGCAATCAGCCCCAGCATTTT	TRBD1	TRBV7-6	TRBJ1-5	NA	15
CASASAGASYNEQFF	TGTGCCAGCGCTTCAGCGGGGGCGTCCTACAATGAGCAGTTCTTC	TRBD2	TRBV19	TRBJ2-1	once	15